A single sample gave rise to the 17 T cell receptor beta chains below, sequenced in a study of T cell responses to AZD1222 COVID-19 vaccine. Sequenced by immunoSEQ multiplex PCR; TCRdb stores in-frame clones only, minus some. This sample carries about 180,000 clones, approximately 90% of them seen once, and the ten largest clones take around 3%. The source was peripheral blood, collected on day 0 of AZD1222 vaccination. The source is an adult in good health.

The CDR3 DNA follows: TGTGCCAGTTTGGGGACTAGCGGGGGGTACAATGAGCAGTTCTTC. Translating gives CASLGTSGGYNEQFF. V and J are TRBV7-2 and TRBJ2-1; 15 bases are shared with TRBD2. The V gene's germline CDR1 is SGHTA and CDR2 FQGNSA. The CDR3 totals 15 residues. V lost 9 bases to trimming and J lost 4 bases; unmatched junction nucleotides: 4.

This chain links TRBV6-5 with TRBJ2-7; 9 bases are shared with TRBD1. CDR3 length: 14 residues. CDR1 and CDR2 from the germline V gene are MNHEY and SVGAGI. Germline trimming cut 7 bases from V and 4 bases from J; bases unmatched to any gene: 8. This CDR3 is CASTSTGGGYEQYF. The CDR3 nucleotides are TGTGCCAGCACCTCGACAGGGGGAGGATACGAGCAGTACTTC.

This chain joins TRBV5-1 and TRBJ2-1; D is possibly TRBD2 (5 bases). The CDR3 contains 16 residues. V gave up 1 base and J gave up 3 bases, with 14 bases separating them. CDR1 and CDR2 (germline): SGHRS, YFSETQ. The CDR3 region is CASSLQVGAGYNEQFF. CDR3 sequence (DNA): TGCGCCAGCAGCTTGCAAGTGGGAGCCGGCTACAATGAGCAGTTCTTC.

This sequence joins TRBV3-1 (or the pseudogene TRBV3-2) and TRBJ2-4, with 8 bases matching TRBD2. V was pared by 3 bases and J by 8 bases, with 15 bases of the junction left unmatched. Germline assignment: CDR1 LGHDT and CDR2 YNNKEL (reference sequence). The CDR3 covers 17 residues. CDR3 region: CASSQLSRLAGLDIQYF. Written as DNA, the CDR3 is TGTGCCAGCAGCCAGCTATCCCGATTAGCGGGGCTCGACATTCAGTACTTC.

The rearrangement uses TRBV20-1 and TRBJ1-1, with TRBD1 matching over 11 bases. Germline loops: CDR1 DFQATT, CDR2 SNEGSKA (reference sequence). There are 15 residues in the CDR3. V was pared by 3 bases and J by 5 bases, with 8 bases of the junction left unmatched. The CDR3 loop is CSASPPGQGGTEAFF. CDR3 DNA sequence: TGCAGTGCTAGTCCCCCGGGACAGGGGGGGACTGAAGCTTTCTTT.

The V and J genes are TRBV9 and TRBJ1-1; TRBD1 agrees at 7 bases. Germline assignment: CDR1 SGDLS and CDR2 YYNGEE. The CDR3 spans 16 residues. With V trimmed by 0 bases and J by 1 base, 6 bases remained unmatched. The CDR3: CASSVAGGNWNTEAFF. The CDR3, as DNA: TGTGCCAGCAGCGTAGCAGGGGGAAACTGGAACACTGAAGCTTTCTTT.

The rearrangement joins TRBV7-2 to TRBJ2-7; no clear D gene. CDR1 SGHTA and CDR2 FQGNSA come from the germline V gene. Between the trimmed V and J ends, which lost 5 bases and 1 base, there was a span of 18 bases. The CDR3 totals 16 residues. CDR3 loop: CASSLGRSRNSYEQYF. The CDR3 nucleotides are TGTGCCAGCAGCCTAGGTCGCAGCAGGAATTCCTACGAGCAGTACTTC.

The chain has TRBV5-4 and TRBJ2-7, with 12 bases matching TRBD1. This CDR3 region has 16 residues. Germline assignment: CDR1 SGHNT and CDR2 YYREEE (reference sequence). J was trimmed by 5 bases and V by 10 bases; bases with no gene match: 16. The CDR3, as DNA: TGTGCCTCGCAGTCCCCGGGACAGGGGGCCTTGGACGAGCAGTACTTC. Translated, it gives CASQSPGQGALDEQYF. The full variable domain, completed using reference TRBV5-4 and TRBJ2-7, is ETGVTQSPTHLIKTRGQQVTLRCSSQSGHNTVSWYQQALGQGPQFIFQYYREEENGRGNFPPRFSGLQFPNYSSELNVNALELDDSALYLCASQSPGQGALDEQYFGPGTRLTVT.

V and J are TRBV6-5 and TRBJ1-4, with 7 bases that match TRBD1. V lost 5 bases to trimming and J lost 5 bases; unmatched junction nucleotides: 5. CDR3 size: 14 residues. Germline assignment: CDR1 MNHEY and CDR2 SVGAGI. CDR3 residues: CASSNSRGNEKLFF. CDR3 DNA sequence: TGTGCCAGCAGTAACAGCAGGGGGAATGAAAAACTGTTTTTT.

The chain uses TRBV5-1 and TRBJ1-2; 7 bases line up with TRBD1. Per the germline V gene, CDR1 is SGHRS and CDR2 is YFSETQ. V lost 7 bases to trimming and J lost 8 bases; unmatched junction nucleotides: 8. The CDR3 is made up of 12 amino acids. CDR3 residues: CASQGTEGGYTF. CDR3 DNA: TGCGCCAGCCAAGGGACAGAGGGGGGCTACACCTTC.

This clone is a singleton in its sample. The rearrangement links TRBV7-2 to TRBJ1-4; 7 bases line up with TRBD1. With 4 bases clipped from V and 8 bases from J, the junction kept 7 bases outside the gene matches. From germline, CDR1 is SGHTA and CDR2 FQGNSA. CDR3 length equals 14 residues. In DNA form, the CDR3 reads TGTGCCAGCAGCTCGAGGGGGCGCTGGGAAAAACTGTTTTTT. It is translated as CASSSRGRWEKLFF.

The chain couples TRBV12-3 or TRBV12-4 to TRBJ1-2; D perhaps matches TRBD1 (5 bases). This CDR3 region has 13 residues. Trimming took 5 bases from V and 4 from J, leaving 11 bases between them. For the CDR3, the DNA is TGTGCCAGCAGTAGTTTGGGGGGCTATGGCTACACCTTC. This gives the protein CASSSLGGYGYTF.

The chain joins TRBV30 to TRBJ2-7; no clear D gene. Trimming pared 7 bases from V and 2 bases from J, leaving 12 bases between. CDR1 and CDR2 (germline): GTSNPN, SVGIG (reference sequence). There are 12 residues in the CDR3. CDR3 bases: TGTGCCTTTTCATCCGCAACCTACGAGCAGTACTTC. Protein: CAFSSATYEQYF.

CDR3: CASSIDGLSGNTIYF. The CDR3 DNA is TGTGCCAGCAGCATCGACGGACTCTCTGGAAACACCATATATTTT. The chain couples TRBV7-2 to TRBJ1-3; no clear D. The V end lost 5 bases, the J end lost 0 bases, and 11 bases lay between the germline ends. Looked up from germline, CDR1 is SGHTA and CDR2 is FQGNSA. The CDR3 contains 15 residues.

CDR3 protein: CASSQDRVPNSPLHF. CDR3 coding DNA: TGCGCCAGCAGCCAGGACAGGGTTCCTAATTCACCCCTCCACTTT. The genes are TRBV4-1 and TRBJ1-6; 8 nucleotides line up with TRBD1. The CDR3 consists of 15 residues. The V and J ends lost 3 bases and 6 bases, in that order; junction bases with no gene match: 4. The germline CDR1 and CDR2 sequences are MGHRA and YSYEKL.

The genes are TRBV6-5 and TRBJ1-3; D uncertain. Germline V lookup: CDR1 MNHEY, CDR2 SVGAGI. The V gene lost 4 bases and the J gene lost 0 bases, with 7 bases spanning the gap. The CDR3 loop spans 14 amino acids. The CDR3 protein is CASSSGSSGNTIYF. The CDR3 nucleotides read TGTGCCAGCAGTTCGGGGTCCTCTGGAAACACCATATATTTT.

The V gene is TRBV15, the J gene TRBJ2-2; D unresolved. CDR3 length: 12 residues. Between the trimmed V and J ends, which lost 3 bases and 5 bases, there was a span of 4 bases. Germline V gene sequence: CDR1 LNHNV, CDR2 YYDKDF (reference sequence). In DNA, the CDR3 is TGTGCCACCAGCAGTGATACCGGGGAGCTGTTTTTT. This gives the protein CATSSDTGELFF.